This T cell receptor beta chain was identified in a study of blood T cell repertoires in COVID-19. Study-wide background: COVID-19 samples from acute and convalescent phases originated in the United States, Italy and Spain. The analysed material was cDNA or gDNA that came from T cells, B-cell-depleted T cells, or PBMCs.

Under the authors' procedure: Reference gene primer amplification yielded estimated nucleated cell counts. The table came from immunoSEQ multiplex PCR; TCRdb's copy has only in-frame clones and leaves some out. Clone size and the V and J calls come from that table; the DNA yielded D and trimming. Here the sample spans around 24,000 clones, roughly nine tenths being singletons. Germline CDR1 is MNHEY and CDR2 is SMNVEV (reference sequence). There are 15 residues in the CDR3. J lost 4 bases, V lost 6 bases, and 7 bases had no gene match. The Seattle patients joined while their infection was active and were tracked longitudinally afterward.

The sequencing input was peripheral blood. The TCR originated in a man between 65 and 85 years old with COVID-19, enrolled during active disease. This rearrangement joins TRBV27 to TRBJ2-2; 8 bases line up with TRBD1. The CDR3 DNA is TGTGCCAGCAGCAGAACAGGGGGGATCACCGGGGAGCTGTTTTTT. Its translation: CASSRTGGITGELFF.